The clone carrying this TCR beta chain was detected only once. A read error may be the cause here, since a much bigger clone is one base away. The CDR3 totals 11 residues. Germline lookup yields CDR1 MNHEY and CDR2 SVGAGI. The data originate from a study of spatial heterogeneity in lung cancer. Every cDNA TCR molecule received its own unique molecular identifier. From the 5' RACE reads, TCRdb called clonotypes with MiXCR, one entry per CDR3 protein. Here the sample spans around 92,000 distinct CDR3 sequences, about 12% being singletons. Regarding time point: sample taken at primary tumor resection. Tumor, nontumor lung or frozen PBMC supplied whole RNA, sequenced without sorting.

The sequencing used PBMCs, collected at surgery. The genes are TRBV6-5 and TRBJ2-7, with D maybe TRBD1 (6 bases). The receptor was isolated from a male donor with early-stage non-small cell lung cancer. The CDR3 sequence is CASSNRVELYF. DNA for the CDR3: TGTGCCAGCAGTAACAGGGTCGAGCTGTACTTC.